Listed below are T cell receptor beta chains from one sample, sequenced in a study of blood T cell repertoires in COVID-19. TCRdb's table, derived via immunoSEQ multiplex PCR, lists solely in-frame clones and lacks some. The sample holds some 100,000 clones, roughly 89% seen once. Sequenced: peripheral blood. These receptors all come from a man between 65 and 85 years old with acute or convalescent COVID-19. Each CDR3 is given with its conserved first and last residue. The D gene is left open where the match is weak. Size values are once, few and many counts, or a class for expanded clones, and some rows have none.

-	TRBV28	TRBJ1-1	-	TGTGCCAGCGGGGAGGAAGGGCCGAGGACTGAAGCTTTCTTT	CASGEEGPRTEAFF
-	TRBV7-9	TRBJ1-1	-	TGTGCCAGCAGCTTAGCGGCCGAAAGTGAAGCTTTCTTT	CASSLAAESEAFF
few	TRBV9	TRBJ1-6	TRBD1	TGTGCCAGCAGCGGACAGGGGCACTCACCCCTCCACTTT	CASSGQGHSPLHF
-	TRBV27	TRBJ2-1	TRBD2	TGTGCCAGCAGTTTAGGGACTAGCGGTTACAATGAGCAGTTCTTC	CASSLGTSGYNEQFF
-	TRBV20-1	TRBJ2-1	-	TGCAGTGCTAGACCGTACAATGAGCAGTTCTTC	CSARPYNEQFF
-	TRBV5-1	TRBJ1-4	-	TGCGCCAGCAGCTTCGAGACATCGTATGAAAAACTGTTTTTT	CASSFETSYEKLFF
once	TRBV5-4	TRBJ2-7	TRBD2	TGTGCCAGCAGTCCTCGGACTAGCTCCTACGAGCAGTACTTC	CASSPRTSSYEQYF
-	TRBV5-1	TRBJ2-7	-	TGCGCCAGCAGCTTGGACTACCTCTACGAGCAGTACTTC	CASSLDYLYEQYF
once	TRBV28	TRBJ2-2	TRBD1	TGTGCCAGCAGTCCCCGGACAGGAAGACAGAACACCGGGGAGCTGTTTTTT	CASSPRTGRQNTGELFF
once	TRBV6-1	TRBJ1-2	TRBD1	TGTGCCAGCAGTGAGGAAGTAGGGGGCCACTATTATGGCTACACCTTC	CASSEEVGGHYYGYTF